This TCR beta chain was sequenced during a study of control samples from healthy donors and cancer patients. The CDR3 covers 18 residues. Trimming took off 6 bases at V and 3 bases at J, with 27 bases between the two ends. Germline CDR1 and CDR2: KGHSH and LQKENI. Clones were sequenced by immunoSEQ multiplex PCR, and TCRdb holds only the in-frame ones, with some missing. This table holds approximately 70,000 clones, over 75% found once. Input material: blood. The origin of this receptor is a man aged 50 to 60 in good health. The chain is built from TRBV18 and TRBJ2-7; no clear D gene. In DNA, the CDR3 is TGTGCCAGCTCGCTTAACTCCTTGGTCGACCTCTTAGGCTACGAGCAGTACTTC. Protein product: CASSLNSLVDLLGYEQYF.